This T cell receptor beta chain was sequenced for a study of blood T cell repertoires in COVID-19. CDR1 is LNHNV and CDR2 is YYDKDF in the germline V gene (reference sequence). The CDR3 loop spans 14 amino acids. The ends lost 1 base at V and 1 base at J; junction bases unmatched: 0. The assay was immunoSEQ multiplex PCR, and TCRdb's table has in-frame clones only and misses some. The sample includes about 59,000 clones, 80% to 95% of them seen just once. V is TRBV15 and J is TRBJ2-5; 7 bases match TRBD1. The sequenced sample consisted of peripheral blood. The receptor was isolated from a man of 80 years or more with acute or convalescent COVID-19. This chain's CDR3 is CATSRGQGQETQYF. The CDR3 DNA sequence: TGTGCCACCAGCAGAGGACAGGGCCAAGAGACCCAGTACTTC. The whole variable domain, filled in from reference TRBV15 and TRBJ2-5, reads DAMVIQNPRYQVTQFGKPVTLSCSQTLNHNVMYWYQQKSSQAPKLLFHYYDKDFNNEADTPDNFQSRRPNTSFCFLDIRSPGLGDTAMYLCATSRGQGQETQYFGPGTRLLVL.